Listed below are T cell receptor beta chains from one sample, sequenced in a study of PD-1 blockade in classical Hodgkin lymphoma. Here immunoSEQ multiplex PCR was the method, and the copy in TCRdb shows in-frame clones only, minus some. The profile shows roughly 40,000 clones, around 87% of them singletons. This sample comprised peripheral blood mononuclear cells (PBMCs), obtained at baseline. The source is a human donor with classical Hodgkin lymphoma. CDR3s include the opening cysteine and the closing phenylalanine or tryptophan. Each record gives: clone size, D gene, J gene, V gene, CDR3 DNA, CDR3 protein. The D gene is left open where the match is weak. A clone size is listed for some rows: how often the clone was seen (once, few, many), or a class if it is expanded.

clone size: NA; D gene: NA; J gene: TRBJ2-1; V gene: TRBV7-8; CDR3 DNA: TGTGCCAGCAGCTTATACCAGGACAATGAGCAGTTCTTC; CDR3 protein: CASSLYQDNEQFF
clone size: NA; D gene: NA; J gene: TRBJ1-1; V gene: TRBV7-7; CDR3 DNA: TGTGCTAGCAGCCCCGTCATGAACACTGAAGCTTTCTTT; CDR3 protein: CASSPVMNTEAFF
clone size: NA; D gene: TRBD2; J gene: TRBJ2-3; V gene: TRBV10-3; CDR3 DNA: TGTGCCATCAGGACTGCGGGAGGTCCCACAGATACGCAGTATTTT; CDR3 protein: CAIRTAGGPTDTQYF
clone size: NA; D gene: TRBD1; J gene: TRBJ1-2; V gene: TRBV7-2; CDR3 DNA: TGTGCCAGCAGCCCGAGGACAGGGTTATCTTTCATTATCGATGGCTACACCTTC; CDR3 protein: CASSPRTGLSFIIDGYTF
clone size: NA; D gene: NA; J gene: TRBJ1-5; V gene: TRBV29-1; CDR3 DNA: TGCAGCGTTGGTACAGGGAATCAGCCCCAGCATTTT; CDR3 protein: CSVGTGNQPQHF
clone size: NA; D gene: TRBD2; J gene: TRBJ2-2; V gene: TRBV5-4; CDR3 DNA: TGTGCCAGCAGCTTGGGGCTAGCGGGAGCGGTCGGGGAGCTGTTTTTT; CDR3 protein: CASSLGLAGAVGELFF
clone size: once; D gene: TRBD2; J gene: TRBJ2-1; V gene: TRBV29-1; CDR3 DNA: TGCAGCGTTGGAAGCGGGAGGCACTCCTACAATGAGCAGTTCTTC; CDR3 protein: CSVGSGRHSYNEQFF
clone size: NA; D gene: NA; J gene: TRBJ2-2; V gene: TRBV10-3; CDR3 DNA: TGTGCCATCAGTGAAATGGTCCAGGGGCTGATCGGGGAGCTGTTTTTT; CDR3 protein: CAISEMVQGLIGELFF
clone size: NA; D gene: TRBD1; J gene: TRBJ1-6; V gene: TRBV5-1; CDR3 DNA: TGCGCCAGCAGCTTCGTTGGACAGGGTAATTCACCCCTCCACTTT; CDR3 protein: CASSFVGQGNSPLHF
clone size: NA; D gene: NA; J gene: TRBJ1-1; V gene: TRBV10-3; CDR3 DNA: TGTGCCACCTCTACAGAGCTGAACACTGAAGCTTTCTTT; CDR3 protein: CATSTELNTEAFF